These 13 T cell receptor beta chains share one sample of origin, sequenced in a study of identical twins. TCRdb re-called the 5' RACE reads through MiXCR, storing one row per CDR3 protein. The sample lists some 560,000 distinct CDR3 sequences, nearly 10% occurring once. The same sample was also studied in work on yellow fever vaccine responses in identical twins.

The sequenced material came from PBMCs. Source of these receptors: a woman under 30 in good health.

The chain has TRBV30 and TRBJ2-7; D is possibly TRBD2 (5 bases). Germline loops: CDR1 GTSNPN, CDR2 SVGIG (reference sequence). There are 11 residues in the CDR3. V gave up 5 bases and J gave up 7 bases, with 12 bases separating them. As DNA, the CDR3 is TGTGCCTGGGGAGAGGGTGGAGAGCAGTACTTC. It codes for CAWGEGGEQYF. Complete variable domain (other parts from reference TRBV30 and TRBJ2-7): SQTIHQWPATLVQPVGSPLSLECTVEGTSNPNLYWYRQAAGRGLQLLFYSVGIGQISSEVPQNLSASRPQDRQFILSSKKLLLSDSGFYLCAWGEGGEQYFGPGTRLTVT.

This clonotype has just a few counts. CDR3 nucleotides: TGTGCCAGCCTCGACCGCGGTACGCAGTATTTT. It specifies CASLDRGTQYF. The chain is built from TRBV2 and TRBJ2-3, with no clear D. The germline CDR1 and CDR2 sequences are SNHLY and FYNNEI. V lost 8 bases to trimming and J lost 8 bases, with 11 bases between them. The CDR3 sequence is 11 residues long.

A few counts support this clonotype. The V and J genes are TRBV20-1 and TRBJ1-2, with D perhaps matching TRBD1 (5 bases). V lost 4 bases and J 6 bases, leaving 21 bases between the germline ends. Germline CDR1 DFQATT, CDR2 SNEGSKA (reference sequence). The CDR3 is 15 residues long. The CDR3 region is CSAIGTTPSRDGYTF. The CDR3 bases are TGCAGTGCTATAGGGACTACCCCCTCCAGGGATGGCTACACCTTC.

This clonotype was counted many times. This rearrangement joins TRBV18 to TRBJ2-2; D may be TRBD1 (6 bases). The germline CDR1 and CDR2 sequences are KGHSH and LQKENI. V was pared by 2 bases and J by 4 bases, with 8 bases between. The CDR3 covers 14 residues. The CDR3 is CASSPTGTTGELFF. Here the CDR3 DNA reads TGTGCCAGCTCACCAACAGGGACCACCGGGGAGCTGTTTTTT.

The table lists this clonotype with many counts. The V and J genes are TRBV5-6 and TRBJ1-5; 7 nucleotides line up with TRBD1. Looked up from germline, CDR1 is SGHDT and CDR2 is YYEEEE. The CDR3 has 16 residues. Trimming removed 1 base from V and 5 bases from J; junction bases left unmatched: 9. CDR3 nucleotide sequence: TGTGCCAGCAGCTTGTTCTTAGGGGGCACCGATCAGCCCCAGCATTTT. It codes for CASSLFLGGTDQPQHF.

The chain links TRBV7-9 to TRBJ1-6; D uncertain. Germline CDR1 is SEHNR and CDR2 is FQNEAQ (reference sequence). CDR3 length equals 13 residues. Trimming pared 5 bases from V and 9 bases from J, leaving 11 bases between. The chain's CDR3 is CASSRDLGSPLHF. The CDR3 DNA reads TGTGCCAGCAGCCGAGATCTCGGTTCACCCCTCCACTTT.

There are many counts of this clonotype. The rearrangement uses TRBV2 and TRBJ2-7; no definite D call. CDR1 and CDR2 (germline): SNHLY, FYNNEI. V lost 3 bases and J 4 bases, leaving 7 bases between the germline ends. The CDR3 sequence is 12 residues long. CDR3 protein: CASSEGSYEQYF. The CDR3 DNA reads TGTGCCAGCAGTGAGGGGTCTTACGAGCAGTACTTC.

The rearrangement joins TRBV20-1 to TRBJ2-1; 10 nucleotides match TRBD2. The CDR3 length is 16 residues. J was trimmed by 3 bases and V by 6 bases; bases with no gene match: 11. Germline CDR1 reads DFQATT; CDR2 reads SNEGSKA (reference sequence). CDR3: CSALTQLAGNYNEQFF. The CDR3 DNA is TGCAGTGCACTAACGCAACTAGCGGGAAACTACAATGAGCAGTTCTTC.

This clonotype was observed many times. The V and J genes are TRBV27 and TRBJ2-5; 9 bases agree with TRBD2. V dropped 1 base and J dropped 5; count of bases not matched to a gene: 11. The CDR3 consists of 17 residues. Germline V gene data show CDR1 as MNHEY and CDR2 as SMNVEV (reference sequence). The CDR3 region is CASSLFTASGELETQYF. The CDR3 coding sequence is TGTGCCAGCAGTTTATTCACGGCTAGCGGGGAGCTGGAGACCCAGTACTTC.

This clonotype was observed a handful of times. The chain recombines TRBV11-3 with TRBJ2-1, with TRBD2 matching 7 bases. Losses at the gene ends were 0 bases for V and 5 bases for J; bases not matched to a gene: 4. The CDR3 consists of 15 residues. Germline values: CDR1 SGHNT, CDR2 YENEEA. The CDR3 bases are TGTGCCAGCAGCTTAGAGATCGGGGGGAACAATGAGCAGTTCTTC. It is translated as CASSLEIGGNNEQFF.

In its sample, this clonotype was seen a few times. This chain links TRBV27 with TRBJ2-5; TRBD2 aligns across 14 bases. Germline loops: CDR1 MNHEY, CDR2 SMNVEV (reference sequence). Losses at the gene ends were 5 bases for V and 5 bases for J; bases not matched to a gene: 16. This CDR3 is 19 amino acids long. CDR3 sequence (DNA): TGTGCCAGCAGTCCCGGGACTAGCGGGGGAGTTGGGGCAGTGGAGACCCAGTACTTC. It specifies CASSPGTSGGVGAVETQYF.

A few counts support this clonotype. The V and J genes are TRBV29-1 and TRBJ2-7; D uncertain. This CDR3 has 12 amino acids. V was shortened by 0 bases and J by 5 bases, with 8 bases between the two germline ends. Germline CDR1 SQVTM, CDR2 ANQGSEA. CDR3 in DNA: TGCAGCGTTGAAGATTTTCTCCACGAGCAGTACTTC. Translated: CSVEDFLHEQYF.

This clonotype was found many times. The CDR3 nucleotides are TGTGCCAGCAGCCGCCCCGGACGGGATCAGCCCCAGCATTTT. Its protein product is CASSRPGRDQPQHF. J is TRBJ1-5 and V is TRBV3-1, with D unclear. Germline loops: CDR1 LGHDT, CDR2 YNNKEL (reference sequence). V lost 4 bases to trimming and J lost 5 bases, with 12 bases between them. The CDR3 extends over 14 amino acids.